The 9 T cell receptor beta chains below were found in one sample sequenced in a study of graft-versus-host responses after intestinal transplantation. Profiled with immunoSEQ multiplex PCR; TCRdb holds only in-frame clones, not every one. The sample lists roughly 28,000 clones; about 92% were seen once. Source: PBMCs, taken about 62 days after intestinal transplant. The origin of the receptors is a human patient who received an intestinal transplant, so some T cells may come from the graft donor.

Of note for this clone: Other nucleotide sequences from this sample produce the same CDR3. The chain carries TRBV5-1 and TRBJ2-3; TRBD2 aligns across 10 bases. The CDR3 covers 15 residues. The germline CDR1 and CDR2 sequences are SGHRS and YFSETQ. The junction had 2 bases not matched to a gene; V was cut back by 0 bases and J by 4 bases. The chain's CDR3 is CASSLEAGGPDTQYF. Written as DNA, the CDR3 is TGCGCCAGCAGCTTGGAAGCGGGGGGGCCAGATACGCAGTATTTT.

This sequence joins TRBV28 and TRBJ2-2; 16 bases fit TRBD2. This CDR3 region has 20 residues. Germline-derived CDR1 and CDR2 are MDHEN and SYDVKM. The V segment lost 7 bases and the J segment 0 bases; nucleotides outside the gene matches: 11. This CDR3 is CASTPGLAGGRATNTGELFF. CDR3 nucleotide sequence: TGTGCCAGCACCCCGGGACTAGCGGGAGGGAGGGCGACGAACACCGGGGAGCTGTTTTTT.

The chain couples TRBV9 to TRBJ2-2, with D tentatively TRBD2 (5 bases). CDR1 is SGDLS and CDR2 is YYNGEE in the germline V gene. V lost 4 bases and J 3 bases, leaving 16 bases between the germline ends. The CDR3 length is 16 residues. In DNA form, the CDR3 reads TGTGCCAGCAGCCCACTTCACGGGGTGGACACCGGGGAGCTGTTTTTT. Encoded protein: CASSPLHGVDTGELFF.

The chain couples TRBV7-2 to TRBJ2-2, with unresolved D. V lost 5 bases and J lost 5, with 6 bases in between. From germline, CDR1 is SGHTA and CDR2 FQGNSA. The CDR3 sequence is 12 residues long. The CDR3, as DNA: TGTGCCAGCAGCGCAATTACCGGGGAGCTGTTTTTT. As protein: CASSAITGELFF.

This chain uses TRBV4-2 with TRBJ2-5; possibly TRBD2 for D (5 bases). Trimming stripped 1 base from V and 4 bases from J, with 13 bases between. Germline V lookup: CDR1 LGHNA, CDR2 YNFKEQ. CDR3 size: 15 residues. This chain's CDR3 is CASSQGADSRETQYF. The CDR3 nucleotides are TGTGCCAGCAGCCAAGGAGCGGACTCAAGAGAGACCCAGTACTTC.

The DNA for the CDR3 is TGTGCCAGCAGCTTAGATCATCGGGGGGGTAATAACTATGGCTACACCTTC. It yields the protein CASSLDHRGGNNYGYTF. This rearrangement joins TRBV11-2 to TRBJ1-2; a possible D gene is TRBD1 (5 bases). This CDR3 contains 17 residues. Germline V gene sequence: CDR1 SGHAT, CDR2 FQNNGV. V lost 0 bases and J 1 base, leaving 15 bases between the germline ends.

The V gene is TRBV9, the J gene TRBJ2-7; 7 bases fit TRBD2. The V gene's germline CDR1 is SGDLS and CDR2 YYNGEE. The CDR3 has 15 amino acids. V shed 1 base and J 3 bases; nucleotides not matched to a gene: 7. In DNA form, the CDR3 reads TGTGCCAGCAGCGTAAGCGGGACTTCTCTCTACGAGCAGTACTTC. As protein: CASSVSGTSLYEQYF.

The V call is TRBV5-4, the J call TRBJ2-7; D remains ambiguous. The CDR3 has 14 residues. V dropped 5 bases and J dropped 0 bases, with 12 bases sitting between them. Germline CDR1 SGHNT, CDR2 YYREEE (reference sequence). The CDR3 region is CASRSTYSSYEQYF. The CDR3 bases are TGTGCCAGCAGATCTACGTACAGCTCCTACGAGCAGTACTTC. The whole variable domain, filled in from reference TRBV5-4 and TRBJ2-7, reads ETGVTQSPTHLIKTRGQQVTLRCSSQSGHNTVSWYQQALGQGPQFIFQYYREEENGRGNFPPRFSGLQFPNYSSELNVNALELDDSALYLCASRSTYSSYEQYFGPGTRLTVT.

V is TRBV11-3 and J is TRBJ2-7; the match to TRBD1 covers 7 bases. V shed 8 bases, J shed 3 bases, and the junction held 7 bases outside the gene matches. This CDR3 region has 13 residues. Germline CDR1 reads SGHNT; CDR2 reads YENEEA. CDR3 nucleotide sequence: TGTGCCAGCCAAGACAGGGTAGGCTACGAGCAGTACTTC. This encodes CASQDRVGYEQYF.